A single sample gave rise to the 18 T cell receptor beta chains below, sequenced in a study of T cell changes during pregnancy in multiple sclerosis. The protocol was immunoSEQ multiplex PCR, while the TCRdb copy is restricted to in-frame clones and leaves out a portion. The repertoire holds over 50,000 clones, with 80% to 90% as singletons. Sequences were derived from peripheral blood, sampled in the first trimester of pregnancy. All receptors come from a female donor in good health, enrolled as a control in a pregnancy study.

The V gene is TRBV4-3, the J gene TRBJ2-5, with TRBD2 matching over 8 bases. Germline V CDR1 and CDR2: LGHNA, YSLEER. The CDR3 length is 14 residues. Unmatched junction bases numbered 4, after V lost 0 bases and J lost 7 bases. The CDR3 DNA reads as TGCGCCAGCAGCCAAGATAGCGGGGCAGGGACCCAGTACTTC. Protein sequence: CASSQDSGAGTQYF.

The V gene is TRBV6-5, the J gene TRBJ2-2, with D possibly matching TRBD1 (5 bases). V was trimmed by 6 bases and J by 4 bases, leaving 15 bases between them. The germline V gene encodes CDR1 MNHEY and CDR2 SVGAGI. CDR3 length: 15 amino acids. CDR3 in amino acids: CASSYDSSPTGELFF. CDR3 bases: TGTGCCAGCAGCTATGACAGTTCCCCCACCGGGGAGCTGTTTTTT.

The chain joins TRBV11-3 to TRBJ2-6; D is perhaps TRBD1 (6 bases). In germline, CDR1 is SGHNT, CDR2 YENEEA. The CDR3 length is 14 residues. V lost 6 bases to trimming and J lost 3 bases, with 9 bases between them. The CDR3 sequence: CASRQGFGANVLTF. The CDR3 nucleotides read TGTGCCAGCAGACAGGGCTTTGGGGCCAACGTCCTGACTTTC.

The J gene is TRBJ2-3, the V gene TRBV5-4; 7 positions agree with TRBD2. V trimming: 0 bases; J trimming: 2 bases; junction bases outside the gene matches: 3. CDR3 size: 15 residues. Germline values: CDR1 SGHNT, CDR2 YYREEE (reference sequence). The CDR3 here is CASSLGRGTTDTQYF. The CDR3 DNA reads TGTGCCAGCAGCTTGGGGCGGGGGACCACAGATACGCAGTATTTT.

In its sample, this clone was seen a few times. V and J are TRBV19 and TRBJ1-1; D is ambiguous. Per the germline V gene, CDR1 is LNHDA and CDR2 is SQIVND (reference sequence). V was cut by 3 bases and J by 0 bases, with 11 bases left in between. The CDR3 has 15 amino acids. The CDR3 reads CASSMVQALNTEAFF. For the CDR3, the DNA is TGTGCCAGTAGTATGGTGCAGGCTTTGAACACTGAAGCTTTCTTT.

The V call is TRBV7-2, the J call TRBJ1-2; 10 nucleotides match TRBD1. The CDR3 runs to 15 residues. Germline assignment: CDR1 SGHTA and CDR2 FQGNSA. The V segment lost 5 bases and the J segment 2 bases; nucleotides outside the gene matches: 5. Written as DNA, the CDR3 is TGTGCCAGCAGCCCGGACAGGGGGATAAACTATGGCTACACCTTC. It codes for CASSPDRGINYGYTF.

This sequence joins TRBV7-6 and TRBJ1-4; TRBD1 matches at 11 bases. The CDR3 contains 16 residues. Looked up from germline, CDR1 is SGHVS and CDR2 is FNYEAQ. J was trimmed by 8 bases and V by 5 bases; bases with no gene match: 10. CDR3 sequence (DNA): TGTGCCAGCAGCCCAGGACAGGGGGCCTTGGGCGAAAAACTGTTTTTT. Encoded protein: CASSPGQGALGEKLFF.

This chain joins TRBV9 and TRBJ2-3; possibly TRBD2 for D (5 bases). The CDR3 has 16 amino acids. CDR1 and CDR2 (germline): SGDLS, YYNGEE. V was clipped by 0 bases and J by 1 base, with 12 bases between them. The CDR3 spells CASSVDGSGGTDTQYF. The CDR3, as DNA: TGTGCCAGCAGCGTAGACGGCTCCGGGGGCACAGATACGCAGTATTTT.

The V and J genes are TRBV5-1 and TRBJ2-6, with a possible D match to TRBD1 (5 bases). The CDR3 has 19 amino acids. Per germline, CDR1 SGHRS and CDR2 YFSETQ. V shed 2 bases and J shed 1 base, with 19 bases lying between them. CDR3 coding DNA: TGCGCCAGCAGCTTAAGTGTTGCCCTCAGGGTATCTGGGGCCAACGTCCTGACTTTC. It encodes CASSLSVALRVSGANVLTF.

CDR3 sequence reads: CASSVGGPGQETYGYTF. The CDR3 coding sequence is TGTGCCAGCAGCGTGGGGGGACCGGGACAGGAGACCTATGGCTACACCTTC. This chain uses TRBV9 with TRBJ1-2; 8 bases are a match to TRBD1. Germline assignment: CDR1 SGDLS and CDR2 YYNGEE. The CDR3 contains 17 residues. Trimming cost V 2 bases and J 4 bases; bases outside gene matches: 13.

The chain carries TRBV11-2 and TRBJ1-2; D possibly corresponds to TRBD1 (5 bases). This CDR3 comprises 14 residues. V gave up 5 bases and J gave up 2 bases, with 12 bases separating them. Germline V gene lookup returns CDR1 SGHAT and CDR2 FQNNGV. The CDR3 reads CASSHDSANYGYTF. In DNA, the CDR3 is TGTGCCAGCAGCCACGACAGTGCCAACTATGGCTACACCTTC.

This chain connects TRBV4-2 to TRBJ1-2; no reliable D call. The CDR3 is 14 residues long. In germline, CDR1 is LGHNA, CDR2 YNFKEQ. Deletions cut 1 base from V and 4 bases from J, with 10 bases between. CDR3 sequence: CASSQGRDIYGYTF. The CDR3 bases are TGTGCCAGCAGCCAAGGGCGGGATATCTATGGCTACACCTTC.

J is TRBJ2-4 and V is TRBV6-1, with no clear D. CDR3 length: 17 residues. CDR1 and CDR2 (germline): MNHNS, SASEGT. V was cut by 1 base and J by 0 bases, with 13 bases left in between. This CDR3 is CASSEGATQLAKNIQYF. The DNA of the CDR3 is TGTGCCAGCAGTGAAGGAGCTACCCAACTAGCCAAAAACATTCAGTACTTC.

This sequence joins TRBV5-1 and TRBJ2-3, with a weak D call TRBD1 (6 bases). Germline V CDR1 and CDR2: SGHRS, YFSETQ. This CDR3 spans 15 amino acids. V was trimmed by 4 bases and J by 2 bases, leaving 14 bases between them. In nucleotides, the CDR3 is TGCGCCAGCAGCGGACAGACAGGATACACAGATACGCAGTATTTT. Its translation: CASSGQTGYTDTQYF.

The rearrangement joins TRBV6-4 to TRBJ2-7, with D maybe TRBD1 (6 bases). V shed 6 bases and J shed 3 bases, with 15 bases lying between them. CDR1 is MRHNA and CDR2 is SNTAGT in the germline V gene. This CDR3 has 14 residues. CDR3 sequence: CASRAWDIDYEQYF. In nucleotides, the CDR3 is TGTGCCAGCAGAGCTTGGGACATAGACTACGAGCAGTACTTC.

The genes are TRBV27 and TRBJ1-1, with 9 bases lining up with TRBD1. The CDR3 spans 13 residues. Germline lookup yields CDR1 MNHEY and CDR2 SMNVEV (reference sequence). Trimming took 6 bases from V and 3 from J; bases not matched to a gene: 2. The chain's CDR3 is CASSRTGDTEAFF. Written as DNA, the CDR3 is TGTGCCAGCAGCAGGACAGGGGACACTGAAGCTTTCTTT.

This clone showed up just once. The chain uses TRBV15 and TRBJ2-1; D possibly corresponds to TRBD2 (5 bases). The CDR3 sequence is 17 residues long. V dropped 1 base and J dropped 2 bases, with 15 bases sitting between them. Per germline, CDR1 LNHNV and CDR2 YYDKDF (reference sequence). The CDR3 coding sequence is TGTGCCACCAGCAGAGTTCCTAGCCCATTACCCTACAATGAGCAGTTCTTC. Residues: CATSRVPSPLPYNEQFF.

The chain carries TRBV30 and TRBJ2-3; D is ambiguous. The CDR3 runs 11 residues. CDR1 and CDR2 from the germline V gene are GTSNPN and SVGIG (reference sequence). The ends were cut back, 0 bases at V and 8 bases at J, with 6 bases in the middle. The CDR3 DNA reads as TGTGCCTGGAGTGTAACAAGTACGCAGTATTTT. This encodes CAWSVTSTQYF.